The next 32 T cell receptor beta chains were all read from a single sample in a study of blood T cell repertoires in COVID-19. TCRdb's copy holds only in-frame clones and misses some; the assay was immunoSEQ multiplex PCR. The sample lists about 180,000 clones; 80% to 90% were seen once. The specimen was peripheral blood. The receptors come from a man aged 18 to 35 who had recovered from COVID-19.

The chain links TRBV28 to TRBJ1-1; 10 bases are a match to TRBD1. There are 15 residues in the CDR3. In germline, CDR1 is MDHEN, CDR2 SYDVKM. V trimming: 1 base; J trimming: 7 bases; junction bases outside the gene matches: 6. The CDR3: CASSLSGTGALEAFF. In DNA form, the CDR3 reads TGTGCCAGCAGTTTATCCGGGACAGGGGCGCTTGAAGCTTTCTTT.

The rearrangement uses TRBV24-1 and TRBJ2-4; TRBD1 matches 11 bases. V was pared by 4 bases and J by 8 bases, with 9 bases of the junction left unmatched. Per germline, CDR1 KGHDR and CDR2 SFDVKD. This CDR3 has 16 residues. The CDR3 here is CATSDRRTGGEDIQYF. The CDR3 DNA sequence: TGTGCCACCAGTGACCGGAGGACAGGGGGCGAGGACATTCAGTACTTC.

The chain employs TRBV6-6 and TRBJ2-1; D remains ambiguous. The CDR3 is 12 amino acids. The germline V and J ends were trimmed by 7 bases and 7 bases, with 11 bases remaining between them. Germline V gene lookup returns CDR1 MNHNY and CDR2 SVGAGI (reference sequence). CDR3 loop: CASTRGTNEQFF. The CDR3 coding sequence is TGTGCCAGCACCCGAGGTACAAATGAGCAGTTCTTC.

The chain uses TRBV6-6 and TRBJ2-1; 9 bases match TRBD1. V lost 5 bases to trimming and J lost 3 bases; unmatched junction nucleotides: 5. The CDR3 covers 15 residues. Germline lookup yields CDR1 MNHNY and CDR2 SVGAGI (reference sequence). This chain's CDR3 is CASSLGTGSYNEQFF. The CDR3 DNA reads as TGTGCCAGCAGTCTTGGGACAGGGAGCTACAATGAGCAGTTCTTC.

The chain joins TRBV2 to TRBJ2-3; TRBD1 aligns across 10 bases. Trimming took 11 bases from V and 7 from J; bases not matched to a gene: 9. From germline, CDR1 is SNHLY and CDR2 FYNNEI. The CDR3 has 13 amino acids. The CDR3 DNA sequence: TGTGCCGGGACAGGGGATGGGGCTAATACGCAGTATTTT. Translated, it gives CAGTGDGANTQYF.

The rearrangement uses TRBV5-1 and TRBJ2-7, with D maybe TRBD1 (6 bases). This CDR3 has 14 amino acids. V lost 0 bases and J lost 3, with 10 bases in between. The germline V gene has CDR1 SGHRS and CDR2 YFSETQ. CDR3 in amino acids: CASSLVPQGYEQYF. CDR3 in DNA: TGCGCCAGCAGCTTGGTTCCACAGGGCTACGAGCAGTACTTC.

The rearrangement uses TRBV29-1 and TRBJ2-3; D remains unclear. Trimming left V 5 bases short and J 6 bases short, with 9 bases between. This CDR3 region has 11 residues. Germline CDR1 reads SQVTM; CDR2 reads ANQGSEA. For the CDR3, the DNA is TGCAGCGTTCTCAGTTCCGATACGCAGTATTTT. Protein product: CSVLSSDTQYF.

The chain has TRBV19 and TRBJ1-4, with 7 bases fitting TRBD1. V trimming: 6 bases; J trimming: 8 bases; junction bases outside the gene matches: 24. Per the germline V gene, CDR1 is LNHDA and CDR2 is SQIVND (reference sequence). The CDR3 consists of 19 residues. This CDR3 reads CASSLWVFGQVVNEEKLFF. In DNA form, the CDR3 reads TGTGCCAGTAGCCTTTGGGTTTTTGGACAGGTCGTTAATGAAGAAAAACTGTTTTTT.

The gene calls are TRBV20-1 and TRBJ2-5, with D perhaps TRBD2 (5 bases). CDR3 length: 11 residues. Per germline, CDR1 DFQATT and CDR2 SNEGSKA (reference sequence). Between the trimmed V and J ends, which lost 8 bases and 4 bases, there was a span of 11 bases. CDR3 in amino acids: CSQDAGETQYF. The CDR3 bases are TGCAGTCAGGACGCGGGAGAGACCCAGTACTTC.

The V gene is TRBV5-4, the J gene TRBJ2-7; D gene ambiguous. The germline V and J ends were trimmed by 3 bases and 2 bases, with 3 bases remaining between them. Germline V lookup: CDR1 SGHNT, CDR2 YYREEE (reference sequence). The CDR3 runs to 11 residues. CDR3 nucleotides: TGTGCCAGCAGCTCCACCTACGAGCAGTACTTC. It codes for CASSSTYEQYF.

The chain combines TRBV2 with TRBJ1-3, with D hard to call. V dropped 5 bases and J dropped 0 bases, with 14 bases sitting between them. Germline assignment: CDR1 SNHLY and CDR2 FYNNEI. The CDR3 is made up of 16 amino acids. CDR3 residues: CASSFTDFFSGNTIYF. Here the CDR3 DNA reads TGTGCCAGCAGTTTCACAGATTTCTTCTCTGGAAACACCATATATTTT.

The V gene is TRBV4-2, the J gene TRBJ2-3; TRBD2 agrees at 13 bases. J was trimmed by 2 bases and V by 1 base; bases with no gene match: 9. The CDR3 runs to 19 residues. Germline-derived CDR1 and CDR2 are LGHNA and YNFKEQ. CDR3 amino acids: CASSQATSGRRRDTDTQYF. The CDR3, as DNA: TGTGCCAGCAGCCAAGCGACTAGCGGGAGGCGGCGAGACACAGATACGCAGTATTTT.

Written as DNA, the CDR3 is TGTGCCAGTAGTAGGGGGGTGTACACCGGGGAGCTGTTTTTT. It is translated as CASSRGVYTGELFF. V gene TRBV19 combines with J gene TRBJ2-2; weak D call: TRBD2 (6 bases). V lost 4 bases and J lost 3, with 9 bases in between. The CDR3 has 14 residues. From germline, CDR1 is LNHDA and CDR2 SQIVND (reference sequence).

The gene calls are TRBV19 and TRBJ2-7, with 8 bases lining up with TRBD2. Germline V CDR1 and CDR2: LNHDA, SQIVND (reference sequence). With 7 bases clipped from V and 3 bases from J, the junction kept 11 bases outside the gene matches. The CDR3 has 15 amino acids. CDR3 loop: CASKRASGSNYEQYF. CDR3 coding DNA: TGTGCCAGTAAAAGGGCTAGCGGGTCAAACTACGAGCAGTACTTC.

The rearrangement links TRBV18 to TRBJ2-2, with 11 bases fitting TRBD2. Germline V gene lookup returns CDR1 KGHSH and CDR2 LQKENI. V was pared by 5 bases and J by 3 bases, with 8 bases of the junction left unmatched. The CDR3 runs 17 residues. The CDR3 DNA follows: TGTGCCAGCTCAGCCCCTGGACTAGCGGGCCACACCGGGGAGCTGTTTTTT. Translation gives CASSAPGLAGHTGELFF.

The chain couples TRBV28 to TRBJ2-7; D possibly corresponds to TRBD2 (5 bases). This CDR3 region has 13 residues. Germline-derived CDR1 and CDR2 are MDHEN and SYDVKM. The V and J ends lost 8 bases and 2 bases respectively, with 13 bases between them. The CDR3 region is CASSGERPYEQYF. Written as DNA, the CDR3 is TGTGCCAGCTCTGGGGAGAGACCCTACGAGCAGTACTTC.

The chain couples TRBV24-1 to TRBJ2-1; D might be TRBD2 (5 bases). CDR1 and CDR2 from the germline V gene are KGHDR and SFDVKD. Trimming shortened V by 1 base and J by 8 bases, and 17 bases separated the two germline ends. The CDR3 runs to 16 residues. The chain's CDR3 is CATSDFGDTGSDEQFF. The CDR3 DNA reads TGTGCCACCAGTGATTTCGGGGATACCGGATCGGATGAGCAGTTCTTC.

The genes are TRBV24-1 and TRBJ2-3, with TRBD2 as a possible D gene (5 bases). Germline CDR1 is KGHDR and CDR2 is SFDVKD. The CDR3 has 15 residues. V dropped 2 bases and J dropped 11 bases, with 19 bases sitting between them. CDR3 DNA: TGTGCCACCAGTGATTCGAGACAAGCGGCCCAGGAGCAGTATTTT. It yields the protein CATSDSRQAAQEQYF.

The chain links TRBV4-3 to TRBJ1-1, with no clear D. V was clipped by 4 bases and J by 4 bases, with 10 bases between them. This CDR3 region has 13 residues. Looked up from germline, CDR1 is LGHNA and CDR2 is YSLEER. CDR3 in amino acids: CASSPLLSTEAFF. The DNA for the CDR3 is TGCGCCAGCAGCCCTCTATTAAGCACTGAAGCTTTCTTT.

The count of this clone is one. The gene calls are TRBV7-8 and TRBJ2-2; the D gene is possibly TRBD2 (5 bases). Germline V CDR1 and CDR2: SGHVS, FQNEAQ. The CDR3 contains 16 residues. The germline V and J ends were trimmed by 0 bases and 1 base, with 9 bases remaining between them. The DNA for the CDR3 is TGTGCCAGCAGCTTAGCGCTAGCAAAGAACACCGGGGAGCTGTTTTTT. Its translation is CASSLALAKNTGELFF.

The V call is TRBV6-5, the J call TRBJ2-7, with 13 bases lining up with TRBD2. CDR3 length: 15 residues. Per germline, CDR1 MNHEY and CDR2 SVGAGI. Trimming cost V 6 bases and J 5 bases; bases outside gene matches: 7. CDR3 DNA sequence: TGTGCCAGCAGCCCACTGACTAGCGGGAGGAACGAGCAGTACTTC. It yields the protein CASSPLTSGRNEQYF.

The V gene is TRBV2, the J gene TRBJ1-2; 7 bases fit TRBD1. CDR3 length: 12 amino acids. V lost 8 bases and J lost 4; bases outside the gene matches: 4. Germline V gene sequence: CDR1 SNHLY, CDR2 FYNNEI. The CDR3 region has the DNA TGTGCCAGCGCGACAGGGCCCTATGGCTACACCTTC. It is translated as CASATGPYGYTF. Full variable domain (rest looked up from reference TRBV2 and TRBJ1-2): EPEVTQTPSHQVTQMGQEVILRCVPISNHLYFYWYRQILGQKVEFLVSFYNNEISEKSEIFDDQFSVERPDGSNFTLKIRSTKLEDSAMYFCASATGPYGYTFGSGTRLTVV.

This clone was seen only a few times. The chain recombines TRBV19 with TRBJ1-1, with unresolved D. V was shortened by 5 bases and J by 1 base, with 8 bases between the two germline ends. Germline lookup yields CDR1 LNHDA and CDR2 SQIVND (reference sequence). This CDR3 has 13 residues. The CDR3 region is CASSLAANTEAFF. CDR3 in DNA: TGTGCCAGTAGTCTTGCGGCGAACACTGAAGCTTTCTTT.

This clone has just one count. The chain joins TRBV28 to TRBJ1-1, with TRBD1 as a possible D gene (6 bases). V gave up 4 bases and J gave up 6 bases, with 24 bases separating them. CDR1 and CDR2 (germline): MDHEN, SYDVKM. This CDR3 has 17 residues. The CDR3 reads CASSYLEVGGAISEAFF. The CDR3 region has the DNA TGTGCCAGCAGTTATCTGGAAGTAGGGGGTGCGATTTCTGAAGCTTTCTTT.

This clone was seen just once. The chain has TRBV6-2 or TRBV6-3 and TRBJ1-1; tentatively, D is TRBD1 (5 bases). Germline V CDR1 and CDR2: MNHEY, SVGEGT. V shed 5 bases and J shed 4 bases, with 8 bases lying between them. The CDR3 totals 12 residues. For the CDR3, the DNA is TGTGCCAGCAGTAAGGACATCACTGAAGCTTTCTTT. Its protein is CASSKDITEAFF.

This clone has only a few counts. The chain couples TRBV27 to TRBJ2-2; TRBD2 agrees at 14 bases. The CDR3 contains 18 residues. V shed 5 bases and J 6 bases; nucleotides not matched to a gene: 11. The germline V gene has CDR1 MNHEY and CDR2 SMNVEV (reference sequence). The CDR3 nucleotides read TGTGCCAGCAGTAGAACGGGACTAGCGGGAGTAATCGCCGGGGAGCTGTTTTTT. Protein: CASSRTGLAGVIAGELFF.

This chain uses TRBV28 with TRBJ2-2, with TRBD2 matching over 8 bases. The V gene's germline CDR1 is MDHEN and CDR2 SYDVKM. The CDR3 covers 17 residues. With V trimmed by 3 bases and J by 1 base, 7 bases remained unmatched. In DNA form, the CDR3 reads TGTGCCAGCAGTTTCCCCGGACTAGCCGTGAACACCGGGGAGCTGTTTTTT. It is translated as CASSFPGLAVNTGELFF.

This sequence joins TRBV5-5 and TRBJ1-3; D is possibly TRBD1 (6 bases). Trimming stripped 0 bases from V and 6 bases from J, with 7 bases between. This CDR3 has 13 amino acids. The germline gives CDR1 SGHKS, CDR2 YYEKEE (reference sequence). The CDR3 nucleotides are TGTGCCAGCAGCTTGGGGACAGAAAACACCATATATTTT. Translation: CASSLGTENTIYF.

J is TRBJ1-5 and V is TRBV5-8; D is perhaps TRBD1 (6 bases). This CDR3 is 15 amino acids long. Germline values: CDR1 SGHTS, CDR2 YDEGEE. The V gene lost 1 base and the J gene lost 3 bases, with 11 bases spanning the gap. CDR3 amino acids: CASSLLGQPNQPQHF. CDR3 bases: TGTGCCAGCAGCTTGCTCGGACAGCCCAATCAGCCCCAGCATTTT. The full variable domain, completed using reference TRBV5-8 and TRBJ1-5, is EAGVTQSPTHLIKTRGQQATLRCSPISGHTSVYWYQQALGLGLQFLLWYDEGEERNRGNFPPRFSGRQFPNYSSELNVNALELEDSALYLCASSLLGQPNQPQHFGDGTRLSIL.

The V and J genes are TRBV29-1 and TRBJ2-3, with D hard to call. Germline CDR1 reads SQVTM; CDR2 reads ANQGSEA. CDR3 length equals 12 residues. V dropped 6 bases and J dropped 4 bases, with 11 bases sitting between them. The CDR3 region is CSVSAGSDTQYF. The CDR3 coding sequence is TGCAGCGTGTCAGCCGGGTCAGATACGCAGTATTTT.

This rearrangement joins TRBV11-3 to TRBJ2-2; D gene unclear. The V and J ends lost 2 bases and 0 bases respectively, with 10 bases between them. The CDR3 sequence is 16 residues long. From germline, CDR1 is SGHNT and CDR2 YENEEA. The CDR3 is CASSLRGMANTGELFF. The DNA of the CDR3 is TGTGCCAGCAGCTTACGCGGAATGGCGAACACCGGGGAGCTGTTTTTT.

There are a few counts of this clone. The CDR3 is CASSRTGGDTQYF. Written as DNA, the CDR3 is TGCGCCAGCAGCAGGACAGGGGGTGATACGCAGTATTTT. The V gene is TRBV10-2, the J gene TRBJ2-3, with 10 bases fitting TRBD1. This CDR3 has 13 amino acids. Germline assignment: CDR1 WSHSY and CDR2 SAAADI. With 6 bases clipped from V and 6 bases from J, the junction kept 3 bases outside the gene matches.